Listed below are T cell receptor beta chains from one sample, sequenced in a study of graft-versus-host responses after intestinal transplantation. The data were produced by immunoSEQ multiplex PCR, yet TCRdb's version contains in-frame clones alone and is incomplete. The sample lists about 50,000 clones, about 81% occurring once. The antigens these receptors bind are not known. The source material was unstimulated CD4+ T cells sorted from spleen or lymph node cells, sampled before transplant. The source of these receptors is a human donor who was the organ donor for an intestinal transplant. Both conserved end residues are part of each CDR3. The D gene is left open where the match is weak. Expanded clones get a size class; other rows say once, few or many, or leave the size out.

V gene,D gene,J gene,clone size,CDR3 protein,CDR3 DNA
TRBV7-2,-,TRBJ1-1,-,CASSLGQLNTEAFF,TGTGCCAGCAGCTTAGGGCAGCTGAACACTGAAGCTTTCTTT
TRBV5-8,-,TRBJ1-1,-,CASSYWALNTEAFF,TGTGCCAGCAGCTATTGGGCACTGAACACTGAAGCTTTCTTT
TRBV7-9,-,TRBJ2-2,-,CASSFARQRVNTGELFF,TGTGCCAGCAGCTTTGCCCGGCAGCGGGTGAACACCGGGGAGCTGTTTTTT
TRBV7-2,-,TRBJ2-2,-,CASRSTGATGELFF,TGTGCCAGCAGGTCAACGGGGGCGACCGGGGAGCTGTTTTTT
TRBV11-3,-,TRBJ1-1,-,CASSSQGGLGAFF,TGTGCCAGCAGCTCGCAGGGAGGACTGGGAGCTTTCTTT
TRBV27,TRBD1,TRBJ2-7,-,CASSLRQGSYEQYF,TGTGCCAGCAGTCTCCGACAGGGTTCCTACGAGCAGTACTTC
TRBV10-2,-,TRBJ2-7,-,CASSESRQTYEQYF,TGCGCCAGCAGTGAGTCGCGACAGACCTACGAGCAGTACTTC
TRBV11-2,-,TRBJ1-2,-,CASSLEVNYGYTF,TGTGCCAGCAGCTTAGAAGTTAACTATGGCTACACCTTC
TRBV18,TRBD1,TRBJ1-4,once,CASSPPNRGEEKLFF,TGTGCCAGCTCACCACCGAACAGGGGAGAGGAAAAACTGTTTTTT
TRBV28,TRBD2,TRBJ2-1,-,CASSARFSGRVYNEQFF,TGTGCCAGCAGCGCCAGATTTAGCGGGAGGGTATACAATGAGCAGTTCTTC
TRBV19,-,TRBJ1-2,few,CASSIVKANYGYTF,TGTGCCAGTAGTATAGTTAAAGCAAACTATGGCTACACCTTC
TRBV19,-,TRBJ2-2,once,CASNLGTNTGELFF,TGTGCCAGTAATCTGGGGACGAACACCGGGGAGCTGTTTTTT
TRBV7-2,TRBD1,TRBJ1-1,-,CASSLWTGPTEAFF,TGTGCCAGCAGCCTATGGACAGGGCCCACTGAAGCTTTCTTT
TRBV29-1,-,TRBJ2-3,-,CSDRGGTDTQYF,TGCAGCGACAGAGGGGGCACAGATACGCAGTATTTT
TRBV19,-,TRBJ2-3,-,CATCGDTDTQYF,TGTGCCACATGCGGGGACACAGATACGCAGTATTTT
TRBV19,TRBD2,TRBJ2-7,-,CASSIRGGGVRENEQYF,TGTGCCAGTAGTATCCGCGGGGGGGGAGTCAGGGAGAACGAGCAGTACTTC
TRBV6-5,TRBD1,TRBJ2-1,once,CASSGTGVDEQFF,TGTGCCAGCAGTGGGACAGGAGTTGATGAGCAGTTCTTC